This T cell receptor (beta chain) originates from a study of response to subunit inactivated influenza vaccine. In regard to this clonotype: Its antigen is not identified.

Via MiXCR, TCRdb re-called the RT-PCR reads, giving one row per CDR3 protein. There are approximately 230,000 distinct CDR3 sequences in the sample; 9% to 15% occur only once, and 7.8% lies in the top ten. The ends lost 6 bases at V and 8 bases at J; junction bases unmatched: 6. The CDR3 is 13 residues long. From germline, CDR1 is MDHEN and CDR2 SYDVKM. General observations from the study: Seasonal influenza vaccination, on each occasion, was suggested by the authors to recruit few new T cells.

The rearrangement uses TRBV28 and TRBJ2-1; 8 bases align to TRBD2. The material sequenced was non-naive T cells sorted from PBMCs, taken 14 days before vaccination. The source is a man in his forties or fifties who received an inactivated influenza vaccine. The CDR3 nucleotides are TGTGCCAGCAGCCCCGGGACTAGTCATGAGCAGTTCTTC. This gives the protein CASSPGTSHEQFF.